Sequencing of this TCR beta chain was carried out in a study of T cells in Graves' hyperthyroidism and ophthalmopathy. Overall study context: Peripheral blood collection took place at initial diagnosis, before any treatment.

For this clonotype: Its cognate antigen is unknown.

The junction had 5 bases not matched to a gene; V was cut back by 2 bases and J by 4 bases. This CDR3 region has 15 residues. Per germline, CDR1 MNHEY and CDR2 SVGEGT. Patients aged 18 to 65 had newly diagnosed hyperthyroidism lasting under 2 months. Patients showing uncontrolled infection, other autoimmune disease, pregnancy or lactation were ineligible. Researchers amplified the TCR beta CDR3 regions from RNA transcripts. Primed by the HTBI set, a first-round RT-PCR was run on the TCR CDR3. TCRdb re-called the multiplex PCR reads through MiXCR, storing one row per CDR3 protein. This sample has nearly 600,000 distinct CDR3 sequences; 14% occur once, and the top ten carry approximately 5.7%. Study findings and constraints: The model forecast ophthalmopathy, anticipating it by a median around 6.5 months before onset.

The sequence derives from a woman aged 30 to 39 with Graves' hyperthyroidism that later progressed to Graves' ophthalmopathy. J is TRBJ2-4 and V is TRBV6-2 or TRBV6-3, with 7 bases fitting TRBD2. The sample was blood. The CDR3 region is CASSYPGLDKNIQYF. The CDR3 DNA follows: TGTGCCAGCAGTTACCCCGGACTAGATAAAAACATTCAGTACTTC.